One and the same sample provided the 13 T cell receptor beta chains below, sequenced in a study of blood T cell repertoires in COVID-19. Clones were sequenced by immunoSEQ multiplex PCR, and TCRdb holds only the in-frame ones, with some missing. The sample carries roughly 100,000 clones, 81% recorded once. The sequenced sample was peripheral blood. These receptors were obtained from an elderly man with COVID-19, enrolled during active disease.

The genes are TRBV2 and TRBJ2-7; the D gene is possibly TRBD1 (7 bases). From germline, CDR1 is SNHLY and CDR2 FYNNEI. V lost 5 bases and J lost 3, with 11 bases in between. The CDR3 contains 13 residues. DNA of the CDR3: TGTGCCAGCAGTCGGCAGGGGGGCTACGAGCAGTACTTC. Amino acid sequence: CASSRQGGYEQYF.

The genes are TRBV28 and TRBJ1-1; a weak D match, TRBD1 (5 bases). V lost 2 bases to trimming and J lost 9 bases, with 13 bases between them. This CDR3 spans 13 amino acids. Per the germline V gene, CDR1 is MDHEN and CDR2 is SYDVKM. The CDR3, as DNA: TGTGCCAGCAGTTTAACTACCAGGGCACAAGCTTTCTTT. It specifies CASSLTTRAQAFF.

This chain connects TRBV6-2 or TRBV6-3 to TRBJ1-2, with D hard to call. CDR1 and CDR2 (germline): MNHEY, SVGEGT. CDR3 length: 17 residues. Trimming pared 0 bases from V and 6 bases from J, leaving 20 bases between. CDR3 in DNA: TGTGCCAGCAGTTACTCGAGGAGTCGGAATAGTTTAGATGGCTACACCTTC. It codes for CASSYSRSRNSLDGYTF.

This clone was recorded once. The junction departs from germline at one end; a sequencing error may be responsible. V and J are TRBV7-7 and TRBJ2-3; tentatively, D is TRBD1 (5 bases). The CDR3 sequence is 13 residues long. The germline V gene encodes CDR1 SSHAT and CDR2 FNYEAQ (reference sequence). This CDR3 is CASSEDRRGTQYF. CDR3 DNA sequence: TGTGCTAGCAGCGAAGACAGAAGGGGTACGCAGTATTTT.

V is TRBV9 and J is TRBJ1-2, with 8 bases identical to TRBD1. The CDR3 is 18 amino acids. Germline V gene lookup returns CDR1 SGDLS and CDR2 YYNGEE. V lost 5 bases and J lost 1; bases outside the gene matches: 16. Here the CDR3 reads CASRVGMSRQGLNYGYTF. The DNA of the CDR3 is TGTGCCAGCAGAGTTGGAATGTCGAGACAGGGGCTTAACTATGGCTACACCTTC.

This clone showed up just once. This rearrangement joins TRBV5-1 to TRBJ1-1, with D possibly matching TRBD1 (5 bases). The V gene lost 4 bases and the J gene lost 0 bases, with 13 bases spanning the gap. The germline V gene has CDR1 SGHRS and CDR2 YFSETQ. This CDR3 is built from 15 residues. The CDR3 spells CASSGGRAMNTEAFF. In DNA, the CDR3 is TGCGCCAGCAGCGGCGGCAGGGCCATGAACACTGAAGCTTTCTTT.

This clone occurred a few times. This sequence joins TRBV15 and TRBJ2-2; maybe TRBD2 (6 bases). Trimming stripped 5 bases from V and 6 bases from J, with 16 bases between. The germline gives CDR1 LNHNV, CDR2 YYDKDF (reference sequence). This CDR3 has 15 residues. This CDR3 reads CATSRRLVVAGELFF. The CDR3 DNA reads as TGTGCCACCAGCCGTCGACTAGTGGTCGCCGGGGAGCTGTTTTTT. Using reference TRBV15 and TRBJ2-2 for the parts outside the CDR3, the full variable domain is DAMVIQNPRYQVTQFGKPVTLSCSQTLNHNVMYWYQQKSSQAPKLLFHYYDKDFNNEADTPDNFQSRRPNTSFCFLDIRSPGLGDTAMYLCATSRRLVVAGELFFGEGSRLTVL.

This chain connects TRBV29-1 to TRBJ2-1, with 9 bases identical to TRBD2. This CDR3 has 13 residues. After removal of 8 bases from V and 3 bases from J, the junction contained 5 bases not matched to a gene. The germline CDR1 and CDR2 sequences are SQVTM and ANQGSEA. This CDR3 is CSSRGGGYNEQFF. CDR3 nucleotide sequence: TGCAGCAGTCGCGGGGGGGGCTACAATGAGCAGTTCTTC.

The chain combines TRBV9 with TRBJ2-5, with 8 bases that match TRBD1. Germline CDR1 is SGDLS and CDR2 is YYNGEE. The J segment lost 2 bases and the V segment lost 4 bases, leaving 1 base of the junction unmatched. The CDR3 length is 13 residues. The CDR3 coding sequence is TGTGCCAGCAGCACAGGGGGTCAAGAGACCCAGTACTTC. Its translation: CASSTGGQETQYF. Variable domain in full (rest from reference TRBV9 and TRBJ2-5): DSGVTQTPKHLITATGQRVTLRCSPRSGDLSVYWYQQSLDQGLQFLIQYYNGEERAKGNILERFSAQQFPDLHSELNLSSLELGDSALYFCASSTGGQETQYFGPGTRLLVL.

The rearrangement links TRBV5-4 to TRBJ2-2; D not resolved. The CDR3 is 13 amino acids. CDR1 is SGHNT, CDR2 YYREEE, per germline (reference sequence). Trimming removed 1 base from V and 9 bases from J, with 10 bases in between. The DNA of the CDR3 is TGTGCCAGCAGCTTGTCGGCGGCACGGGAGCTGTTTTTT. Amino acid sequence: CASSLSAARELFF.

The chain has TRBV10-2 and TRBJ2-5; 9 bases are a match to TRBD1. CDR3 length: 14 residues. V was clipped by 8 bases and J by 0 bases; unmatched bases: 4. Germline assignment: CDR1 WSHSY and CDR2 SAAADI. The CDR3 region has the DNA TGCGCCAGCTTGGGGACAGGGTACCAAGAGACCCAGTACTTC. Translating gives CASLGTGYQETQYF.

This clone occurred a few times. V usage is TRBV3-1 (or the pseudogene TRBV3-2) and J usage is TRBJ2-7; D perhaps matches TRBD2 (6 bases). Trimming cost V 1 base and J 5 bases, with 15 bases left between them. CDR1 is LGHDT and CDR2 is YNNKEL in the germline V gene (reference sequence). CDR3 length: 15 residues. In DNA, the CDR3 is TGTGCCAGCAGCCAAGGGATAGCGGTTAGGAACGAGCAGTACTTC. This codes for CASSQGIAVRNEQYF.

The CDR3 loop is CASSSSGNEQFF. The CDR3 DNA sequence: TGTGCCAGCAGTTCCTCAGGCAATGAGCAGTTCTTC. This chain links TRBV27 with TRBJ2-1; D unclear. The germline gives CDR1 MNHEY, CDR2 SMNVEV (reference sequence). The CDR3 is 12 residues long. Trimming stripped 4 bases from V and 6 bases from J, with 7 bases between.